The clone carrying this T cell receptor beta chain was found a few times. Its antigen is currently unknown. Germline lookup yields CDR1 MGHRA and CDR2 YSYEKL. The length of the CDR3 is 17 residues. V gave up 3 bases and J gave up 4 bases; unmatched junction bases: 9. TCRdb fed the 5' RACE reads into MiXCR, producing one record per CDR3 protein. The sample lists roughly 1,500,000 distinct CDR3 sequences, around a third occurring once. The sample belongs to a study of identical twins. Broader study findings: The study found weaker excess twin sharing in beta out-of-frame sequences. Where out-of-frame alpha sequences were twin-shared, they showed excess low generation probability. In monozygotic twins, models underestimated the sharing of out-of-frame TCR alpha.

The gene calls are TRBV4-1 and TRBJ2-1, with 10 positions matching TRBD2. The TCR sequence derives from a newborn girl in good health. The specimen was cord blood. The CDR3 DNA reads TGCGCCAGCAGCCAGGGCCCGGGACTAGCGCAATACAATGAGCAGTTCTTC. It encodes CASSQGPGLAQYNEQFF.